This entry lists 20 T cell receptor beta chains sequenced from one sample in a study of T cell changes during pregnancy in multiple sclerosis. Clones were sequenced by immunoSEQ multiplex PCR, and TCRdb holds only the in-frame ones, with some missing. The sample shows around 80,000 clones, nearly 95% of them seen only once. This sample comprised peripheral blood, obtained in the second trimester of pregnancy. The receptors here all came from a female donor with multiple sclerosis, enrolled in a pregnancy study.

The J gene is TRBJ1-5, the V gene TRBV18; no definite D call. Germline loops: CDR1 KGHSH, CDR2 LQKENI. The CDR3 is 13 residues long. The V end was cut by 3 bases, the J end by 4 bases, with 7 bases between. CDR3 DNA sequence: TGTGCCAGCTCACCGGCGGGTAATCAGCCCCAGCATTTT. This encodes CASSPAGNQPQHF.

In its sample, this clone was seen once. This rearrangement joins TRBV2 to TRBJ1-3; a weak D match, TRBD1 (6 bases). The CDR3 covers 12 residues. Germline lookup yields CDR1 SNHLY and CDR2 FYNNEI. V was clipped by 7 bases and J by 8 bases, with 12 bases between them. As DNA, the CDR3 is TGTGCCAGCAAGGGGGGGACGTACACCATATATTTT. This codes for CASKGGTYTIYF.

The chain carries TRBV27 and TRBJ2-1, with D tentatively TRBD1 (5 bases). Trimming stripped 9 bases from V and 3 bases from J, with 30 bases between. Germline V CDR1 and CDR2: MNHEY, SMNVEV (reference sequence). CDR3 length: 19 residues. This CDR3 reads CASLRVVRGEERFYNEQFF. CDR3 bases: TGTGCCAGTCTGCGAGTCGTAAGGGGCGAGGAGAGGTTCTACAATGAGCAGTTCTTC.

This clone was recorded once. The rearrangement joins TRBV11-2 to TRBJ2-4; 10 positions match TRBD1. The ends lost 5 bases at V and 0 bases at J; junction bases unmatched: 7. The CDR3 spans 17 residues. Per germline, CDR1 SGHAT and CDR2 FQNNGV. The CDR3 sequence: CASSQIDRGRAKNIQYF. The CDR3 nucleotides are TGTGCCAGCAGCCAAATTGACAGGGGGCGAGCCAAAAACATTCAGTACTTC. The whole variable domain, filled in from reference TRBV11-2 and TRBJ2-4, reads EAGVAQSPRYKIIEKRQSVAFWCNPISGHATLYWYQQILGQGPKLLIQFQNNGVVDDSQLPKDRFSAERLKGVDSTLKIQPAKLEDSAVYLCASSQIDRGRAKNIQYFGAGTRLSVL.

The CDR3 region has the DNA TGCGCCAGCAGCGTGGGACAGGGGGATCAGCCCCAGCATTTT. Protein: CASSVGQGDQPQHF. V and J are TRBV5-1 and TRBJ1-5; 11 bases are shared with TRBD1. With V trimmed by 4 bases and J by 5 bases, 2 bases remained unmatched. This CDR3 contains 14 residues. Germline V gene data show CDR1 as SGHRS and CDR2 as YFSETQ.

The chain couples TRBV7-2 to TRBJ2-3; D is unresolved. Germline V CDR1 and CDR2: SGHTA, FQGNSA. This CDR3 has 14 residues. V lost 4 bases and J 1 base, leaving 9 bases between the germline ends. In DNA, the CDR3 is TGTGCCAGCAGCTATGCTGCGGGCACAGATACGCAGTATTTT. Translation: CASSYAAGTDTQYF.

The chain combines TRBV10-1 with TRBJ1-3; 10 positions match TRBD1. The CDR3 has 15 amino acids. Per germline, CDR1 WNHNN and CDR2 SYGVQD (reference sequence). V dropped 6 bases and J dropped 0; count of bases not matched to a gene: 2. This CDR3 is CASRGQGNSGNTIYF. The CDR3 DNA sequence: TGCGCCAGCAGGGGACAGGGGAACTCTGGAAACACCATATATTTT.

This chain connects TRBV18 to TRBJ1-1, with TRBD1 matching over 9 bases. Germline V gives CDR1 KGHSH, CDR2 LQKENI. The V gene end was trimmed by 3 bases and the J gene end by 1 base; junction bases not matched to a gene: 12. The CDR3 runs to 18 residues. CDR3 sequence (DNA): TGTGCCAGCTCACCTCCGGGACAGGGATGGCATCCGAACACTGAAGCTTTCTTT. Protein sequence: CASSPPGQGWHPNTEAFF.

The CDR3 bases are TGCAGCGTTGAGGGCAGGGATGGCTACACCTTC. This codes for CSVEGRDGYTF. This chain connects TRBV29-1 to TRBJ1-2, with D possibly matching TRBD1 (5 bases). Germline lookup yields CDR1 SQVTM and CDR2 ANQGSEA. With 3 bases removed from V and 6 bases from J, the gap between germline ends came to 8 bases. The CDR3 has 11 residues.

This clone was seen once. The V and J genes are TRBV6-1 and TRBJ1-4, with D perhaps matching TRBD1 (6 bases). The CDR3 extends over 15 amino acids. CDR1 MNHNS and CDR2 SASEGT come from the germline V gene. The germline V and J ends were trimmed by 4 bases and 7 bases, with 16 bases remaining between them. The CDR3 region is CASSAYRVGGEKLFF. The CDR3 DNA reads as TGTGCCAGCAGTGCCTACAGGGTGGGTGGTGAAAAACTGTTTTTT.

The chain has TRBV16 and TRBJ1-1, with D unclear. CDR1 is KGHSY and CDR2 is FQNENV in the germline V gene. The V end lost 0 bases, the J end lost 2 bases, and 7 bases lay between the germline ends. The CDR3 totals 14 residues. CDR3 sequence: CASSQSRDNTEAFF. Written as DNA, the CDR3 is TGTGCCAGCAGCCAATCGAGGGATAACACTGAAGCTTTCTTT. Complete variable domain (other parts from reference TRBV16 and TRBJ1-1): GEEVAQTPKHLVRGEGQKAKLYCAPIKGHSYVFWYQQVLKNEFKFLISFQNENVFDETGMPKERFSAKCLPNSPCSLEIQATKLEDSAVYFCASSQSRDNTEAFFGQGTRLTVV.

The chain is built from TRBV4-1 and TRBJ2-5; the match to TRBD1 covers 7 bases. Germline assignment: CDR1 MGHRA and CDR2 YSYEKL. The CDR3 extends over 16 amino acids. After removal of 1 base from V and 4 bases from J, the junction contained 9 bases not matched to a gene. In DNA form, the CDR3 reads TGCGCCAGCAGCCAAGTCAGGGGGAACAGGGGAGAGACCCAGTACTTC. It specifies CASSQVRGNRGETQYF.

The V call is TRBV5-1, the J call TRBJ2-5; D perhaps matches TRBD1 (6 bases). The CDR3 is 14 residues long. V lost 4 bases to trimming and J lost 5 bases, with 15 bases between them. Per the germline V gene, CDR1 is SGHRS and CDR2 is YFSETQ. The CDR3 nucleotides read TGCGCCAGCAGCGCGAACAGGGTTCGGGAGACCCAGTACTTC. It codes for CASSANRVRETQYF.

This chain connects TRBV11-2 to TRBJ1-1; D remains unclear. The V gene lost 0 bases and the J gene lost 2 bases, with 7 bases spanning the gap. Germline CDR1 SGHAT, CDR2 FQNNGV. The CDR3 totals 14 residues. CDR3 residues: CASSLERANTEAFF. CDR3 DNA: TGTGCCAGCAGCTTAGAACGAGCCAACACTGAAGCTTTCTTT.

The chain couples TRBV5-1 to TRBJ2-7; weak D call: TRBD2 (6 bases). Per germline, CDR1 SGHRS and CDR2 YFSETQ. The V and J ends lost 3 bases and 0 bases respectively, with 13 bases between them. This CDR3 spans 15 amino acids. CDR3 residues: CASSWRDGSSYEQYF. CDR3 nucleotide sequence: TGCGCCAGCAGCTGGCGGGACGGTAGCTCCTACGAGCAGTACTTC.

V gene TRBV5-1 combines with J gene TRBJ2-1; TRBD2 aligns across 9 bases. From germline, CDR1 is SGHRS and CDR2 YFSETQ. V was pared by 3 bases and J by 7 bases, with 8 bases of the junction left unmatched. CDR3 length: 15 amino acids. Here the CDR3 reads CASSSLAGALNEQFF. The CDR3 bases are TGCGCCAGCAGCTCCTTAGCGGGAGCATTGAATGAGCAGTTCTTC.

The chain has TRBV19 and TRBJ2-3, with 7 bases aligning to TRBD2. The ends lost 3 bases at V and 0 bases at J; junction bases unmatched: 3. The CDR3 sequence is 15 residues long. Germline CDR1 is LNHDA and CDR2 is SQIVND (reference sequence). As DNA, the CDR3 is TGTGCCAGTAGTATTTTGCGGGAGAGCACAGATACGCAGTATTTT. This sequence encodes CASSILRESTDTQYF.

The CDR3: CASRSGGTEAFF. DNA for the CDR3: TGTGCCAGCAGATCGGGGGGAACTGAAGCTTTCTTT. This chain links TRBV5-4 with TRBJ1-1, with D perhaps TRBD1 (5 bases). V was pared by 5 bases and J by 5 bases, with 10 bases between. CDR3 length equals 12 residues. From germline, CDR1 is SGHNT and CDR2 YYREEE (reference sequence). The full variable domain, in which reference TRBV5-4 and TRBJ1-1 provide the parts outside the CDR3, is ETGVTQSPTHLIKTRGQQVTLRCSSQSGHNTVSWYQQALGQGPQFIFQYYREEENGRGNFPPRFSGLQFPNYSSELNVNALELDDSALYLCASRSGGTEAFFGQGTRLTVV.

V usage is TRBV10-3 and J usage is TRBJ2-7, with a tentative D call TRBD2 (6 bases). The V end lost 0 bases, the J end lost 0 bases, and 12 bases lay between the germline ends. This CDR3 contains 16 residues. The germline CDR1 and CDR2 sequences are ENHRY and SYGVKD. The CDR3 spells CAISESWEDVSYEQYF. The CDR3 nucleotides are TGTGCCATCAGTGAGTCGTGGGAGGACGTCTCCTACGAGCAGTACTTC.

V and J are TRBV19 and TRBJ2-2, with TRBD2 as a possible D gene (5 bases). Germline CDR1 LNHDA, CDR2 SQIVND (reference sequence). The CDR3 covers 16 residues. Trimming removed 3 bases from V and 5 bases from J, with 16 bases in between. CDR3 in amino acids: CASSIRASPRTGELFF. CDR3 DNA sequence: TGTGCCAGTAGTATTAGGGCTAGCCCTCGTACCGGGGAGCTGTTTTTT.